The 23 T cell receptor beta chains in this list originate from one sample, sequenced in a study of blood T cell repertoires in COVID-19. TCRdb's table, derived via immunoSEQ multiplex PCR, lists solely in-frame clones and lacks some. The table shows around 370,000 clones, with 90% occurring only once. Sequenced input: peripheral blood. These receptors came from a man between 18 and 35 years old with active or convalescent COVID-19.

This clone was seen a single time. The chain has TRBV18 and TRBJ1-2; D might be TRBD1 (6 bases). Trimming took off 2 bases at V and 6 bases at J, with 10 bases between the two ends. Germline CDR1 reads KGHSH; CDR2 reads LQKENI. This CDR3 has 13 amino acids. The CDR3 protein is CASSPRGSDGYTF. For the CDR3, the DNA is TGTGCCAGCTCACCAAGGGGGTCAGATGGCTACACCTTC.

The rearrangement links TRBV5-1 to TRBJ1-6, with 8 bases lining up with TRBD1. CDR1 SGHRS and CDR2 YFSETQ come from the germline V gene. J was trimmed by 12 bases and V by 0 bases; bases with no gene match: 8. The CDR3 extends over 15 amino acids. The CDR3 loop reads CASSLGGTGIRPLHF. For the CDR3, the DNA is TGCGCCAGCAGCTTGGGGGGGACAGGCATACGACCCCTCCACTTT.

The chain combines TRBV28 with TRBJ1-3; TRBD1 matches at 10 bases. CDR3 length: 13 residues. The J segment lost 4 bases and the V segment lost 10 bases, leaving 4 bases of the junction unmatched. Germline CDR1 and CDR2: MDHEN and SYDVKM. CDR3 in DNA: TGTGCCACCGAGGGACAGGGGGGAAACACCATATATTTT. Translated, it gives CATEGQGGNTIYF.

The gene calls are TRBV5-1 and TRBJ1-1; D is uncertain. The CDR3 has 14 residues. CDR1 SGHRS and CDR2 YFSETQ come from the germline V gene. The V end was cut by 2 bases, the J end by 1 base, with 9 bases between. The CDR3 nucleotides read TGCGCCAGCAGCTTTGGCAGACAGAACACTGAAGCTTTCTTT. It codes for CASSFGRQNTEAFF.

The gene calls are TRBV24-1 and TRBJ2-7; possibly TRBD1 for D (6 bases). Trimming removed 5 bases from V and 11 bases from J, with 21 bases in between. CDR3 size: 14 residues. Germline values: CDR1 KGHDR, CDR2 SFDVKD. CDR3 in DNA: TGTGCCACCAGTGCCGGCGCAGGGGCGGTTAGAAAGTACTTC. Encoded protein: CATSAGAGAVRKYF.

The chain is built from TRBV27 and TRBJ1-6; TRBD1 is a possible D gene (5 bases). CDR1 is MNHEY and CDR2 is SMNVEV in the germline V gene (reference sequence). This CDR3 is built from 15 residues. V was pared by 1 base and J by 10 bases, with 14 bases between. The CDR3: CASSLFRVEQSPLHF. The CDR3 DNA sequence: TGTGCCAGCAGTTTATTCAGGGTTGAACAATCACCCCTCCACTTT.

About this clone itself: The same CDR3 can be traced to other DNA sequences in this sample. The V and J genes are TRBV9 and TRBJ1-1; no clear D gene. Trimming pared 0 bases from V and 0 bases from J, leaving 9 bases between. The CDR3 spans 15 residues. Germline CDR1 reads SGDLS; CDR2 reads YYNGEE. Written as DNA, the CDR3 is TGTGCCAGCAGCGTAGCTCCGGGGATGAACACTGAAGCTTTCTTT. Protein sequence: CASSVAPGMNTEAFF. The whole variable domain, remainder taken from reference TRBV9 and TRBJ1-1, is DSGVTQTPKHLITATGQRVTLRCSPRSGDLSVYWYQQSLDQGLQFLIQYYNGEERAKGNILERFSAQQFPDLHSELNLSSLELGDSALYFCASSVAPGMNTEAFFGQGTRLTVV.

V gene TRBV7-8 combines with J gene TRBJ1-5; 9 nucleotides align to TRBD1. The CDR3 totals 16 residues. With 1 base clipped from V and 3 bases from J, the junction kept 4 bases outside the gene matches. Per the germline V gene, CDR1 is SGHVS and CDR2 is FQNEAQ. CDR3 sequence: CASSLGDRDLNQPQHF. DNA for the CDR3: TGTGCCAGCAGCTTAGGGGACAGGGACCTCAATCAGCCCCAGCATTTT.

The chain carries TRBV27 and TRBJ1-2; D may be TRBD1 (6 bases). Trimming stripped 6 bases from V and 2 bases from J, with 25 bases between. The CDR3 sequence is 18 residues long. Germline V gene data show CDR1 as MNHEY and CDR2 as SMNVEV (reference sequence). CDR3 protein: CASSPSLGGGNFNYGYTF. DNA for the CDR3: TGTGCCAGCAGCCCTTCGTTGGGGGGGGGCAATTTCAACTATGGCTACACCTTC.

The chain links TRBV18 to TRBJ2-7; TRBD1 matches 7 bases. Per the germline V gene, CDR1 is KGHSH and CDR2 is LQKENI. V gave up 4 bases and J gave up 2 bases; unmatched junction bases: 8. The CDR3 covers 15 residues. The chain's CDR3 is CASSLGQEKPYEQYF. The CDR3 DNA follows: TGTGCCAGCTCACTAGGACAGGAAAAACCCTACGAGCAGTACTTC.

J is TRBJ2-5 and V is TRBV4-2; D may be TRBD2 (6 bases). Per germline, CDR1 LGHNA and CDR2 YNFKEQ. Between the trimmed V and J ends, which lost 4 bases and 7 bases, there was a span of 16 bases. The CDR3 sequence is 14 residues long. The CDR3, as DNA: TGTGCCAGCAGCCCGTCAGCGGAGGGAAGGACCCAGTACTTC. Translation gives CASSPSAEGRTQYF.

Concerning this clone itself: One junction end does not reproduce the germline sequence, and a read error may be involved. This chain connects TRBV7-2 to TRBJ2-1, with 11 bases lining up with TRBD2. The CDR3 loop spans 13 amino acids. The germline V gene encodes CDR1 SGHTA and CDR2 FQGNSA. This CDR3 reads CASSLAGGNEQFF. CDR3 nucleotides: TGTGCCAGCAGCCTAGCGGGGGGCAATGAGCAGTTCTTC.

This sequence joins TRBV19 and TRBJ2-7, with 8 bases lining up with TRBD2. Germline V gene data show CDR1 as LNHDA and CDR2 as SQIVND (reference sequence). Trimming took 3 bases from V and 4 from J; bases not matched to a gene: 11. CDR3 length equals 16 residues. The CDR3 coding sequence is TGTGCCAGTAGTATCGGTTTCGGGGGGGGCCTTTACGAGCAGTACTTC. Protein sequence: CASSIGFGGGLYEQYF.

The chain couples TRBV12-5 to TRBJ1-3; D gene uncertain. CDR3 length equals 13 residues. Trimming took off 7 bases at V and 2 bases at J, with 9 bases between the two ends. Germline CDR1 LGHNT, CDR2 FRNRAP. CDR3: CASDGLTGNTIYF. CDR3 DNA: TGTGCTAGTGATGGGCTGACTGGAAACACCATATATTTT.

The chain combines TRBV19 with TRBJ1-5; D gene unclear. Germline assignment: CDR1 LNHDA and CDR2 SQIVND (reference sequence). V gave up 8 bases and J gave up 3 bases, with 11 bases separating them. The CDR3 is made up of 13 amino acids. The CDR3 protein is CASQQADNQPQHF. For the CDR3, the DNA is TGTGCCAGTCAGCAGGCCGACAATCAGCCCCAGCATTTT.

The chain has TRBV5-5 and TRBJ1-5, with 8 nucleotides matching TRBD1. CDR3 length equals 16 residues. V lost 1 base to trimming and J lost 0 bases; unmatched junction nucleotides: 3. Germline values: CDR1 SGHKS, CDR2 YYEKEE (reference sequence). The CDR3 sequence is CASSLTGGYSNQPQHF. The CDR3 nucleotides are TGTGCCAGCAGCTTGACAGGGGGTTATAGCAATCAGCCCCAGCATTTT.

A few counts support this clone. This chain joins TRBV5-5 and TRBJ2-3; D not resolved. V lost 2 bases and J lost 6, with 7 bases in between. CDR3 length equals 12 residues. Germline assignment: CDR1 SGHKS and CDR2 YYEKEE (reference sequence). DNA for the CDR3: TGTGCCAGCAGCTTTAGTTCCGATACGCAGTATTTT. Translation: CASSFSSDTQYF.

This rearrangement joins TRBV6-5 to TRBJ2-7; D possibly corresponds to TRBD1 (5 bases). V lost 7 bases and J 6 bases, leaving 16 bases between the germline ends. Per the germline V gene, CDR1 is MNHEY and CDR2 is SVGAGI. The CDR3 length is 13 residues. CDR3: CASTWTRHVEQYF. The CDR3 bases are TGTGCCAGCACCTGGACACGGCACGTCGAGCAGTACTTC.

The chain joins TRBV5-1 to TRBJ2-3; 8 nucleotides match TRBD2. The CDR3 runs to 18 residues. The trim removed 0 bases at V and 0 bases at J, leaving 9 bases unmatched. Germline V CDR1 and CDR2: SGHRS, YFSETQ. CDR3 bases: TGCGCCAGCAGCTTGGGACTAGCGCAGTATGCTAGCACAGATACGCAGTATTTT. The encoded protein is CASSLGLAQYASTDTQYF.

The V call is TRBV2, the J call TRBJ2-5; 9 positions agree with TRBD2. The J segment lost 3 bases and the V segment lost 7 bases, leaving 12 bases of the junction unmatched. The CDR3 loop spans 16 amino acids. Germline V gene data show CDR1 as SNHLY and CDR2 as FYNNEI. CDR3: CASKIRREGPKETQYF. CDR3 DNA: TGTGCCAGCAAGATTCGGCGGGAGGGCCCTAAAGAGACCCAGTACTTC. Supplemented by reference TRBV2 and TRBJ2-5, the full variable domain reads EPEVTQTPSHQVTQMGQEVILRCVPISNHLYFYWYRQILGQKVEFLVSFYNNEISEKSEIFDDQFSVERPDGSNFTLKIRSTKLEDSAMYFCASKIRREGPKETQYFGPGTRLLVL.

The rearrangement uses TRBV19 and TRBJ2-1; TRBD2 agrees at 11 bases. Germline lookup yields CDR1 LNHDA and CDR2 SQIVND (reference sequence). The V segment lost 4 bases and the J segment 7 bases; nucleotides outside the gene matches: 6. This CDR3 is 15 amino acids long. The CDR3 reads CASSTVSGGVNEQFF. Written as DNA, the CDR3 is TGTGCCAGTAGTACGGTTAGCGGGGGGGTTAATGAGCAGTTCTTC.

As concerns this clone: The junction and the germline gene differ at one end; a read error may be behind it. The chain recombines TRBV19 with TRBJ1-5; the match to TRBD1 covers 7 bases. The CDR3 length is 17 residues. The germline V gene encodes CDR1 LNHDA and CDR2 SQIVND (reference sequence). CDR3 region: CASSFPGQLYSNQPLHF. DNA of the CDR3: TGTGCCAGTTCGTTCCCGGGACAGCTTTATAGCAATCAGCCCCTGCATTTT.

This chain uses TRBV19 with TRBJ1-2; the match to TRBD1 covers 8 bases. The trim removed 7 bases at V and 7 bases at J, leaving 8 bases unmatched. The V gene's germline CDR1 is LNHDA and CDR2 SQIVND (reference sequence). This CDR3 region has 13 residues. CDR3 sequence: CASTSDDRGGYTF. The CDR3 nucleotides read TGTGCCAGTACCTCCGATGACAGGGGTGGCTACACCTTC.